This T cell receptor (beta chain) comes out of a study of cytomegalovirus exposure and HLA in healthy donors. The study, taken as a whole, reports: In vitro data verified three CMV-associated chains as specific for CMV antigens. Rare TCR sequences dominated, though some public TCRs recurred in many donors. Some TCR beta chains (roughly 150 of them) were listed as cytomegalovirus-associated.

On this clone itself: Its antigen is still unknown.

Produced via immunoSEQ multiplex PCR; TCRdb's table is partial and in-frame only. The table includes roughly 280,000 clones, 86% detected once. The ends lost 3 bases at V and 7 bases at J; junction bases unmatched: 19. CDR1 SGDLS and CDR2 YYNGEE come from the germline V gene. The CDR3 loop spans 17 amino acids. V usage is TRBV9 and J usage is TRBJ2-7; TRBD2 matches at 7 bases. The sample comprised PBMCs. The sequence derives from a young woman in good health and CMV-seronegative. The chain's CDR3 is CASSEPMGGSGSREQYF. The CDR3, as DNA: TGTGCCAGCAGCGAGCCCATGGGCGGGAGTGGTTCGAGGGAGCAGTACTTC.